These T cell receptor beta chains were read from a single sample in a study of graft-versus-host responses after intestinal transplantation. Produced via immunoSEQ multiplex PCR; TCRdb's table is partial and in-frame only. The data show some 25,000 clones, more than 80% seen once. Sample: PBMCs, taken 18 days after transplant. These receptors were taken from a human patient who received an intestinal transplant, so some T cells may come from the graft donor. Both conserved end residues are part of each CDR3. The order of the fields is clone size, J gene, D gene, V gene, CDR3 protein, CDR3 DNA. D genes are given only for firm matches. For some rows the clone size is stated as once, few or many, or as a class when expanded; others skip it.

NA,TRBJ2-5,NA,TRBV18,CASSLSGISETQYF,TGTGCCAGCTCACTTTCGGGGATTTCGGAGACCCAGTACTTC
NA,TRBJ2-2,NA,TRBV19,CASSITGSGELFF,TGTGCCAGTAGTATTACAGGATCCGGGGAGCTGTTTTTT
NA,TRBJ2-1,NA,TRBV6-5,CATLRDNNEQFF,TGTGCCACCCTCAGGGATAACAATGAGCAGTTCTTC
NA,TRBJ2-5,NA,TRBV11-3,CASSLIQETQYF,TGTGCCAGCAGCTTAATCCAAGAGACCCAGTACTTC
NA,TRBJ2-5,TRBD1,TRBV9,CASSPTTGVETQYF,TGTGCCAGCAGCCCAACCACAGGGGTCGAGACCCAGTACTTC
NA,TRBJ2-5,NA,TRBV6-5,CASTFRKRETQYF,TGTGCCAGCACCTTTCGGAAGCGAGAGACCCAGTACTTC
NA,TRBJ1-1,NA,TRBV13,CASSFEGAEAFF,TGTGCCAGCAGCTTCGAAGGGGCTGAAGCTTTCTTT
NA,TRBJ2-3,TRBD2,TRBV7-6,CASSLLVAGDPGGADTQYF,TGTGCCAGCAGCTTACTAGTAGCGGGGGACCCAGGAGGCGCAGATACGCAGTATTTT
NA,TRBJ2-7,NA,TRBV12-1,CASTLYGGRTYEQYF,TGTGCCAGCACCCTCTATGGGGGCCGAACCTACGAGCAGTACTTC
NA,TRBJ1-2,NA,TRBV29-1,CSVVGWDYGYTF,TGCAGCGTTGTAGGGTGGGACTATGGCTACACCTTC
NA,TRBJ1-6,NA,TRBV6-1,CASSEAPVNSPLHF,TGTGCCAGCAGTGAAGCGCCAGTCAATTCACCCCTCCACTTT
NA,TRBJ2-2,NA,TRBV9,CASSVGTLTGELFF,TGTGCCAGCAGCGTAGGGACACTGACCGGGGAGCTGTTTTTT
NA,TRBJ2-2,NA,TRBV29-1,CSVRTGELFF,TGCAGCGTGCGAACCGGGGAGCTGTTTTTT
NA,TRBJ2-7,TRBD2,TRBV6-5,CASSVYGGARDEQYF,TGTGCCAGCAGTGTATACGGGGGGGCCCGAGACGAGCAGTACTTC
NA,TRBJ1-2,NA,TRBV10-1,CASSDRDYGYTF,TGCGCCAGCAGTGACAGGGACTATGGCTACACCTTC
NA,TRBJ1-2,NA,TRBV13,CASSLYGYGYTF,TGTGCCAGCAGCTTATACGGGTATGGCTACACCTTC
NA,TRBJ1-3,NA,TRBV29-1,CSALVDTIYF,TGCAGCGCCCTGGTTGACACCATATATTTT
NA,TRBJ1-1,NA,TRBV6-5,CASRDRLNTEAFF,TGTGCCAGCAGGGACAGACTGAACACTGAAGCTTTCTTT
NA,TRBJ1-3,NA,TRBV11-2,CASNRQNSGNTIYF,TGTGCCAGCAACAGACAGAACTCTGGAAACACCATATATTTT
NA,TRBJ1-4,TRBD1,TRBV4-1,CASSRAVPGQSNEKLFF,TGCGCCAGCAGCCGGGCCGTCCCGGGACAGAGTAATGAAAAACTGTTTTTT
NA,TRBJ1-2,TRBD1,TRBV7-9,CASRGTDRGLGYTF,TGTGCCAGCAGGGGGACTGACAGGGGTCTAGGCTACACCTTC
NA,TRBJ2-5,NA,TRBV19,CARFAEPSQETQYF,TGTGCCAGGTTTGCAGAGCCTTCCCAAGAGACCCAGTACTTC
NA,TRBJ1-2,TRBD1,TRBV9,CASSPNRGFSHYGYTF,TGTGCCAGCAGCCCAAACAGGGGTTTTTCCCACTATGGCTACACCTTC
NA,TRBJ2-7,NA,TRBV7-2,CASSDYLSYEQYF,TGTGCCAGCAGCGACTACCTCTCCTACGAGCAGTACTTC
NA,TRBJ1-3,NA,TRBV29-1,CSVFGGKSGNTIYF,TGCAGCGTTTTCGGCGGGAAGTCTGGAAACACCATATATTTT
once,TRBJ2-5,TRBD1,TRBV10-2,CASRPGQGTVPETQYF,TGCGCCAGCAGGCCGGGACAGGGGACCGTACCGGAGACCCAGTACTTC
few,TRBJ1-6,NA,TRBV5-1,CASSFSGDGPLHF,TGCGCCAGCAGCTTTTCAGGGGACGGTCCCCTCCACTTT
NA,TRBJ1-4,NA,TRBV7-7,CASSLSTNEKLFF,TGTGCCAGCAGCTTGTCAACTAATGAAAAACTGTTTTTT
few,TRBJ2-7,NA,TRBV6-6,CASSYRLAPYEQYF,TGTGCCAGCAGTTACAGGCTGGCGCCCTACGAGCAGTACTTC
once,TRBJ2-1,TRBD1,TRBV7-6,CASSLSRGQSSYNEQFF,TGTGCCAGCAGCTTAAGTAGGGGACAGAGCTCCTACAATGAGCAGTTCTTC
NA,TRBJ2-7,NA,TRBV10-3,CAISESDIRSYEQYF,TGTGCCATCAGTGAGTCTGACATAAGGTCCTACGAGCAGTACTTC
NA,TRBJ1-6,NA,TRBV5-6,CASSLRGYNSPLHF,TGTGCCAGCAGCTTGCGGGGGTATAATTCACCCCTCCACTTT
NA,TRBJ1-1,NA,TRBV9,CASSVVEGGTEAFF,TGTGCCAGCAGCGTAGTAGAAGGGGGCACTGAAGCTTTCTTT
few,TRBJ2-7,NA,TRBV7-8,CASSFYGDEQYF,TGTGCCAGCAGCTTCTATGGGGACGAGCAGTACTTC
NA,TRBJ1-6,TRBD1,TRBV27,CASSSGLLGTGNSPLHF,TGTGCCAGCAGTTCCGGACTACTAGGGACAGGGAATTCACCCCTCCACTTT
NA,TRBJ2-5,TRBD1,TRBV6-5,CASSPATGGSETQYF,TGTGCCAGCAGTCCCGCTACAGGGGGCTCAGAGACCCAGTACTTC
NA,TRBJ1-5,NA,TRBV2,CASSENAGSQPQHF,TGTGCCAGCAGTGAAAATGCGGGAAGTCAGCCCCAGCATTTT
NA,TRBJ1-1,NA,TRBV4-1,CASSQDRGTEAFF,TGCGCCAGCAGCCAAGATCGCGGTACTGAAGCTTTCTTT
NA,TRBJ1-2,NA,TRBV6-1,CASSTGLYYGYTF,TGTGCCAGCAGTACGGGACTGTACTATGGCTACACCTTC
NA,TRBJ2-5,NA,TRBV2,CASQGGGLTNVTQYF,TGTGCCAGTCAGGGGGGAGGCCTGACAAACGTGACCCAGTACTTC
once,TRBJ2-5,TRBD2,TRBV27,CASSLRTSGGYETQYF,TGTGCCAGCAGTTTAAGGACTAGCGGGGGATACGAGACCCAGTACTTC
NA,TRBJ1-1,NA,TRBV6-5,CASRESHRVGTEAFF,TGTGCCAGCAGGGAGAGTCACAGGGTGGGCACTGAAGCTTTCTTT
few,TRBJ2-2,NA,TRBV19,CASSPDGVRSATGELFF,TGTGCCAGTAGTCCGGACGGAGTGAGATCCGCCACCGGGGAGCTGTTTTTT
NA,TRBJ1-5,TRBD1,TRBV6-6,CASSDRGRHQPQHF,TGTGCCAGCAGTGACAGGGGGCGGCATCAGCCCCAGCATTTT
once,TRBJ1-2,NA,TRBV2,CASNSYTF,TGTGCCAGCAATAGCTACACCTTC
NA,TRBJ2-5,NA,TRBV13,CASSRGSETQYF,TGTGCCAGCAGCAGGGGAAGTGAGACCCAGTACTTC
NA,TRBJ1-2,NA,TRBV19,CASSTRSTGNYGYTF,TGTGCCAGTAGTACCCGATCGACAGGCAATTATGGCTACACCTTC
NA,TRBJ2-1,NA,TRBV6-6,CASSYTHNGGFGEFF,TGTGCCAGCAGTTACACTCATAATGGGGGGTTCGGGGAGTTCTTC
once,TRBJ2-7,TRBD1,TRBV2,CASGWTGGREYEQYF,TGTGCCAGCGGATGGACAGGGGGCCGGGAGTACGAGCAGTACTTC
once,TRBJ1-1,NA,TRBV6-1,CASSEVGGTTEAFF,TGTGCCAGCAGTGAAGTGGGGGGCACCACTGAAGCTTTCTTT
NA,TRBJ1-2,NA,TRBV5-6,CASSLAGGLSGYTF,TGTGCCAGCAGCTTGGCCGGCGGCCTATCTGGCTACACCTTC
NA,TRBJ1-1,TRBD1,TRBV7-9,CASSLAGQGVNTEAFF,TGTGCCAGCAGCTTAGCGGGACAGGGCGTGAACACTGAAGCTTTCTTT
NA,TRBJ2-3,NA,TRBV7-8,CASSLVRQDTQYF,TGTGCCAGCAGCTTAGTTCGCCAAGATACGCAGTATTTT